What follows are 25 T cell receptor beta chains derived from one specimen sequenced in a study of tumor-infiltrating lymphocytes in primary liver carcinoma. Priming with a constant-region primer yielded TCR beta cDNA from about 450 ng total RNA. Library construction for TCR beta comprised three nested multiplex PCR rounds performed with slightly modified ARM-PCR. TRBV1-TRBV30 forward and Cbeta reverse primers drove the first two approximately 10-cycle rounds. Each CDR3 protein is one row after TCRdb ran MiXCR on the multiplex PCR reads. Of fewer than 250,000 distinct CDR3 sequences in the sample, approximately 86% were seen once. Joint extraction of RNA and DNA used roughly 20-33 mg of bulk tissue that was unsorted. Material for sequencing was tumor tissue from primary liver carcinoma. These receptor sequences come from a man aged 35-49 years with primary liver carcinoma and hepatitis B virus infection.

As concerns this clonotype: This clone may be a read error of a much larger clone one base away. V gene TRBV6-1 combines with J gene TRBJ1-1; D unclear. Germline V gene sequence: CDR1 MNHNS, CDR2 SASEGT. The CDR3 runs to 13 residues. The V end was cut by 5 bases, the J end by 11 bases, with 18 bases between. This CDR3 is CASSRMTVSDAFF. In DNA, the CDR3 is TGTGCCAGCAGTCGAATGACGGTATCGGATGCTTTCTTT.

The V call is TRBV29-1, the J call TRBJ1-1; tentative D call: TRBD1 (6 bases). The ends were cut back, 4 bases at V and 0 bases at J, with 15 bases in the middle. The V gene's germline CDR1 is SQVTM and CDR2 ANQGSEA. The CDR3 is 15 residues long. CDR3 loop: CSVGRSRGMNTEAFF. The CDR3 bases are TGCAGCGTTGGTAGGAGCAGGGGAATGAACACTGAAGCTTTCTTT.

The CDR3 region has the DNA TGTGCCAGCAGCTCCTGTCCGGGACTAGCGGGAGGGGCGAGGAATGAGCAGTTCTTC. It translates to CASSSCPGLAGGARNEQFF. The V and J genes are TRBV7-2 and TRBJ2-1; TRBD2 aligns across 16 bases. Losses at the gene ends were 4 bases for V and 7 bases for J; bases not matched to a gene: 13. CDR1 is SGHTA, CDR2 FQGNSA, per germline. There are 19 residues in the CDR3.

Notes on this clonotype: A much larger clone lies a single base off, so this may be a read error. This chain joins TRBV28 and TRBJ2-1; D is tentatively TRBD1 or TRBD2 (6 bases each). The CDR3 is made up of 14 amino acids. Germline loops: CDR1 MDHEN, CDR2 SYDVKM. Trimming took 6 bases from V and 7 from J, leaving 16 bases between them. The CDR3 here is CASSIRGVGNEQFF. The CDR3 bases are TGTGCCAGCAGCATTAGGGGGGTTGGGAATGAGCAGTTCTTC.

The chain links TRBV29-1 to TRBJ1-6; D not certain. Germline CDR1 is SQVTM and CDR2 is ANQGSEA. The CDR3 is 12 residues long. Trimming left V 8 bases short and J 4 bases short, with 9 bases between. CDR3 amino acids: CSFVQYNSPLHF. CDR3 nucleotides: TGCAGCTTTGTTCAGTATAATTCACCCCTCCACTTT.

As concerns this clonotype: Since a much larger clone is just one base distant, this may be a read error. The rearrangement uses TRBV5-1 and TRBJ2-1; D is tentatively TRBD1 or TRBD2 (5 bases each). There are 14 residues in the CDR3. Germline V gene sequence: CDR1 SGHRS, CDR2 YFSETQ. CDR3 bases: TGCGCCAGCAGCTTTCTGGGGGTCTACAATGAGCAGCTCTTC. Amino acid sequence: CASSFLGVYNEQLF.

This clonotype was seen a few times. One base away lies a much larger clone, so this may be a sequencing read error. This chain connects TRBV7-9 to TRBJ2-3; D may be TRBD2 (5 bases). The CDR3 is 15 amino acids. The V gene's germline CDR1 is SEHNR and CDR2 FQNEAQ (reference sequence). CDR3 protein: CASSHSDPSIDTQYF. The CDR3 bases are TGTGCCAGCAGCCACTCAGATCCTAGCATAGATACGCAGTATTTT.

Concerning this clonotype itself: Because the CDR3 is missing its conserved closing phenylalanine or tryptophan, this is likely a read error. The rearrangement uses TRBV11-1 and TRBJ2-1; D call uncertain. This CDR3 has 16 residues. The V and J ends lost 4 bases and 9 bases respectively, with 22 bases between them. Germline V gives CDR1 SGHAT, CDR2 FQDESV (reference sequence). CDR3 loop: CASSSSSVLSYIEQFL. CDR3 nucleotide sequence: TGTGCCAGCAGCTCCTCCTCTGTCCTCTCCTATATTGAGCAGTTCTTA.

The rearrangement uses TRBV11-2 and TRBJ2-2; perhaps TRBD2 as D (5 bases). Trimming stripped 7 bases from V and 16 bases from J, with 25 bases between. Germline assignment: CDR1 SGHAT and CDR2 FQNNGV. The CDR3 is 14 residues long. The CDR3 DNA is TGTGCCAGCAACACAGACTCGGACGCCGGGGAGACGTTTTTT. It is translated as CASNTDSDAGETFF.

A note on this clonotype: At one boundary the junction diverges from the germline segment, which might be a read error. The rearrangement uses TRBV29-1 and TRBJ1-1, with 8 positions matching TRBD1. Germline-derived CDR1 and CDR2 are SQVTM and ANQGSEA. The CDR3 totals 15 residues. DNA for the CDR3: TGCAGGGTTGCAGGGGGCTGGTGGATGAACACTGAAGCCTTCTTT. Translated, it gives CRVAGGWWMNTEAFF.

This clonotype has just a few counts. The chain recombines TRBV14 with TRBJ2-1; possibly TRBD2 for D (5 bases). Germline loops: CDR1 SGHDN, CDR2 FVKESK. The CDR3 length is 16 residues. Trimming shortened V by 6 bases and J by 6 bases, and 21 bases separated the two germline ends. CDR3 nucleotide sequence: TGTGCCAGCAGTGCAGTAACGGGATGGGTAAGCAATGAGCAGTTCTTC. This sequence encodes CASSAVTGWVSNEQFF.

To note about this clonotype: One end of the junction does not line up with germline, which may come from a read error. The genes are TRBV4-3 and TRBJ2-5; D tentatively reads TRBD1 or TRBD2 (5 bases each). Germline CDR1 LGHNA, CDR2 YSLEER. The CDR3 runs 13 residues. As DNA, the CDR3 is TGCGCCAGCAGCCAAGGTTTGGGGGAGACCCCGTACTTC. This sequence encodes CASSQGLGETPYF.

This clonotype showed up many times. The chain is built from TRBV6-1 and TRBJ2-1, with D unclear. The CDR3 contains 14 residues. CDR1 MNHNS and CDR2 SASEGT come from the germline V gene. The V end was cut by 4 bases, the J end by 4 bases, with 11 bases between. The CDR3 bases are TGTGCCAGCAGTGTCAAACTGACGTACAATGAGCAGTTCTTC. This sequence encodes CASSVKLTYNEQFF.

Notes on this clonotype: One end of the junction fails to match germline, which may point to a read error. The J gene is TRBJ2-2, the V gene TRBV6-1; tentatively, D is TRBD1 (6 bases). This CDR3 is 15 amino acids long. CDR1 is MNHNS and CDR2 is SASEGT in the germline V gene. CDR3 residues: CASRSGGAGTGDLFF. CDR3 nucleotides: TGTGCCAGCAGGTCTGGGGGCGCGGGTACCGGGGACCTGTTTTTT.

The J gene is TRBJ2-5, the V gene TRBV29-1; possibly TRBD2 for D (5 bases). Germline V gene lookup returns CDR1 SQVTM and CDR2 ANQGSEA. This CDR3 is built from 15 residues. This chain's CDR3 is CTVESAAGRSEAQYF. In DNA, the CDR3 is TGCACCGTCGAATCCGCGGCTGGTAGATCGGAGGCCCAGTACTTC.

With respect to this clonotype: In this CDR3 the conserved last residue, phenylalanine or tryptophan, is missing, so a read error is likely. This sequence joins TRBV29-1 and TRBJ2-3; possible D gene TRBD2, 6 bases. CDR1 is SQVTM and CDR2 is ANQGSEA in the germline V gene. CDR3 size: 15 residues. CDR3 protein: CCVEGGAGITDMQYC. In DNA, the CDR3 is TGCTGCGTTGAGGGCGGGGCCGGCATCACAGATATGCAGTATTGT.

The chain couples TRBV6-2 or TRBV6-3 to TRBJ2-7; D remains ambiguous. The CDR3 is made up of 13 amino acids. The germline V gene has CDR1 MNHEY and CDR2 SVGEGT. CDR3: CAISYEVPYEHYV. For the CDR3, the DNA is TGTGCCATCAGTTACGAGGTACCCTACGAGCATTACGTC.

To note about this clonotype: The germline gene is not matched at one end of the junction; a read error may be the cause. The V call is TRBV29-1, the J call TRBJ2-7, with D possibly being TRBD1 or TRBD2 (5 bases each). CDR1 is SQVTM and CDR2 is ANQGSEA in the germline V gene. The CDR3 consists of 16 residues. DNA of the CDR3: TGTAGCGCCATGACTTCTGGGACCGGCATTCCCTACGAGCAGTACTTC. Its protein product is CSAMTSGTGIPYEQYF.

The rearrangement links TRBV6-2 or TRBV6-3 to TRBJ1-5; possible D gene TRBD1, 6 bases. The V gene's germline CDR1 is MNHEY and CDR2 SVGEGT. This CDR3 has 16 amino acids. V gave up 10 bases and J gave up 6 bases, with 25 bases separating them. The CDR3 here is CANSSGDTPRSQPQHF. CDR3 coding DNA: TGTGCCAACAGCTCGGGGGACACGCCACGAAGTCAGCCCCAGCATTTT.

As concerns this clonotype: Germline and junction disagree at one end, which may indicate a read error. CDR3 sequence reads: CVSMLAGGPSNEQFF. The CDR3 DNA reads as TGTGTCAGCATGCTTGCGGGAGGGCCATCGAATGAGCAGTTCTTC. V usage is TRBV6-1 and J usage is TRBJ2-1, with 9 bases lining up with TRBD2. Germline CDR1 MNHNS, CDR2 SASEGT. The CDR3 contains 15 residues.

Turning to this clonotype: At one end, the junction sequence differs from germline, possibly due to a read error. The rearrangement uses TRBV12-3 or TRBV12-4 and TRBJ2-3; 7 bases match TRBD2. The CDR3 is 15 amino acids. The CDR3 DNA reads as TGTGCCAGCAGTTTGAAAGGGAGGGTACGAGAGACGCAATATTTT. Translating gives CASSLKGRVRETQYF.

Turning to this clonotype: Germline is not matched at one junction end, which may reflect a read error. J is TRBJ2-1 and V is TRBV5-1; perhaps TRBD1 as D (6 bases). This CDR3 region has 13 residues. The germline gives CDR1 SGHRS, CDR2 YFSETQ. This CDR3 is CASNLGKQGRQFF. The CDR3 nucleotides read TGCGCCAGCAACTTGGGAAAACAGGGAAGACAGTTCTTC.

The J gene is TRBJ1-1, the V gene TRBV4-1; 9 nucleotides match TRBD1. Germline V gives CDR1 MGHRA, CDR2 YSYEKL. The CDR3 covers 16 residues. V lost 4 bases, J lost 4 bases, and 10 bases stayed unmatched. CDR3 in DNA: TGCGCCAGCAGCCTCTGGACAGGGGCCCTGAGCACTGAAGCTTTCTTT. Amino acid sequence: CASSLWTGALSTEAFF.

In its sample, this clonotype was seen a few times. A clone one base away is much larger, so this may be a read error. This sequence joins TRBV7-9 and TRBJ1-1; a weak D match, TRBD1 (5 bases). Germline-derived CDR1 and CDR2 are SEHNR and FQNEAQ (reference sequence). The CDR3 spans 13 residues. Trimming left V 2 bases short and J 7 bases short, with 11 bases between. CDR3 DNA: TGTGCCAGCAGCTTAAGTAGGCAGGGTGAAGCTTTCTTT. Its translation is CASSLSRQGEAFF.

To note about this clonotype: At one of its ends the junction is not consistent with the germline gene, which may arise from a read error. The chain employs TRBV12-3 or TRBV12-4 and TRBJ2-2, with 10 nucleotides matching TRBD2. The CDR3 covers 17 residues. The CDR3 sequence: CASSFRGSGRNTGKLFF. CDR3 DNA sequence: TGTGCTAGCAGTTTCCGGGGTAGCGGGAGGAACACCGGGAAGCTGTTTTTT.